The clone carrying this TCR beta chain was seen a handful of times. The antigen remains undetermined. Germline lookup yields CDR1 LNHDA and CDR2 SQIVND (reference sequence). With V trimmed by 8 bases and J by 2 bases, 4 bases remained unmatched. The CDR3 covers 13 residues. Deep-level assay runs were performed. Profiled with immunoSEQ multiplex PCR; TCRdb holds only in-frame clones, not every one. The sample shows about 1 million clones, around four fifths of them seen only once. The sample comes from a study of shared clonotypes between healthy human individuals. Findings of the study overall: Estimated richness was generally greater in naive than memory subsets.

Those who donated were healthy HIV-negative adults, with no recent acute infections or vaccinations reported. Negatively enriched CD4+ T cells were divided by CD45RA into naive and memory. This receptor was obtained from a man younger than 35 in good health. The rearrangement joins TRBV19 to TRBJ1-2; 8 bases agree with TRBD1. Sequencing was performed on memory CD4+ T cells sorted from blood. Documented subset: CD45RA-negative fraction. Written as DNA, the CDR3 is TGTGCCAGTGCGGACAGGGTGAACTATGGCTACACCTTC. It encodes CASADRVNYGYTF.